These 3 T cell receptor beta chains share one sample of origin, sequenced in a study of blood T cell repertoires in COVID-19. Generated by immunoSEQ multiplex PCR, the TCRdb table keeps only in-frame clones and is missing some. Among 200,000 to 250,000 clones listed, 80% were seen once. Material: peripheral blood. The receptors were gathered from an older woman with acute or convalescent COVID-19.

The rearrangement uses TRBV2 and TRBJ1-2; 11 bases agree with TRBD1. Germline-derived CDR1 and CDR2 are SNHLY and FYNNEI. The CDR3 is 16 residues long. Trimming removed 8 bases from V and 6 bases from J; junction bases left unmatched: 14. In nucleotides, the CDR3 is TGTGCCAGCGGCAGCGGGGGACAGGGGGGAACTCATGGCTACACCTTC. Amino acids: CASGSGGQGGTHGYTF.

This clone came up once. The J gene is TRBJ2-3, the V gene TRBV6-5; perhaps TRBD1 as D (6 bases). V gave up 4 bases and J gave up 3 bases, with 8 bases separating them. Germline V gene data show CDR1 as MNHEY and CDR2 as SVGAGI. The CDR3 runs to 13 residues. For the CDR3, the DNA is TGTGCCAGCAGTTCCCAGGGGACAGATACGCAGTATTTT. This encodes CASSSQGTDTQYF.

The J gene is TRBJ2-1, the V gene TRBV19, with D hard to call. V gave up 6 bases and J gave up 6 bases, with 24 bases separating them. Germline V CDR1 and CDR2: LNHDA, SQIVND (reference sequence). The CDR3 length is 17 residues. The CDR3 reads CASSPGFRFEATNEQFF. CDR3 bases: TGTGCCAGTAGCCCCGGGTTTAGGTTTGAGGCGACCAATGAGCAGTTCTTC.